This T cell receptor beta chain was profiled in a study of PD-L1 blockade in urothelial cancer. Turning to the study itself: Patients had undergone 0 to 3 prior chemotherapy regimens. There were a median of roughly 140,000 T cells in blood samples. Study conclusions and caveats: Pretreatment blood TCR clonality under the median forecast improved survival.

Time point described: peripheral blood 6 weeks after treatment start. Samples were collected from each patient before treatment and during treatment. Each patient gave between 1 and 8 of them in total. Regarding this clone: Its antigen is as yet unknown.

Using immunoSEQ multiplex PCR, the repertoire was profiled, and TCRdb retains in-frame clones only, with some absent. This sample has around 110,000 clones, with less than 95% found just once. The CDR3 consists of 16 residues. J gave up 5 bases and V 3 bases, and 5 bases lay outside the gene matches. The germline gives CDR1 KGHSH, CDR2 LQKENI. The gene calls are TRBV18 and TRBJ2-1; TRBD2 matches 12 bases. The clonotype comes from a man in his sixties with urothelial cancer. The sequencing here drew on PBMCs, taken around atezolizumab (anti-PD-L1) treatment. The CDR3 spells CASSPRLAGDDNEQFF. The DNA of the CDR3 is TGTGCCAGCTCACCCCGACTAGCGGGGGATGACAATGAGCAGTTCTTC.